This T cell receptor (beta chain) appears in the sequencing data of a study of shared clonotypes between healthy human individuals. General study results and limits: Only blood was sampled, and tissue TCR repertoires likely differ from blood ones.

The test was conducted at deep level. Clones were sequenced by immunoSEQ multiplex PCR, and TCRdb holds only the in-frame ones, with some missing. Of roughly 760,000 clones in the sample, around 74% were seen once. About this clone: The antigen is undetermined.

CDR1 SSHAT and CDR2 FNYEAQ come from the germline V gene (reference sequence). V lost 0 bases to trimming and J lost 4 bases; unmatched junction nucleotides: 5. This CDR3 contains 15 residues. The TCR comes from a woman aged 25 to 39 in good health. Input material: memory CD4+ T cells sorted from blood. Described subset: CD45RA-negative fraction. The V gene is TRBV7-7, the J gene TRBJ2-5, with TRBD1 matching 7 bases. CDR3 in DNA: TGTGCCAGCAGCTTAGCGGGCAGGGGGACAGAGACCCAGTACTTC. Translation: CASSLAGRGTETQYF.